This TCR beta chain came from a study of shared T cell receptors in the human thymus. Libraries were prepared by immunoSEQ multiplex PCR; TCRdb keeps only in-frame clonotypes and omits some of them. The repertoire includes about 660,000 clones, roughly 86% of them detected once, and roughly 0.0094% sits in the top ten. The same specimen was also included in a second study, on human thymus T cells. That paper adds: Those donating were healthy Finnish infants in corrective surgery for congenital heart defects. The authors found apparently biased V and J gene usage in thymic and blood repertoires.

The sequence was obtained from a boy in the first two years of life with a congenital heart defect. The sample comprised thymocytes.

In DNA, the CDR3 is TGTGCCACCAGCAGAGATCCCCTGGGGGGTAGGGGAGAAAAACTGTTTTTT. It encodes CATSRDPLGGRGEKLFF. V and J are TRBV15 and TRBJ1-4; weak D call: TRBD1 (5 bases). This CDR3 has 17 amino acids. The V end was cut by 0 bases, the J end by 8 bases, with 19 bases between. Germline values: CDR1 LNHNV, CDR2 YYDKDF (reference sequence).